A single sample gave rise to the 22 T cell receptor beta chains below, sequenced in a study of blood T cell repertoires in COVID-19. Some clones are missing from TCRdb's copy, which holds only in-frame ones; the method was immunoSEQ multiplex PCR. The data contain approximately 150,000 clones, approximately 88% of them seen just once; the ten biggest clones take up less than 2%. Material: peripheral blood. The receptors originated from a man in his 70s with acute or convalescent COVID-19.

This clone showed up just once. The chain couples TRBV2 to TRBJ1-5; a possible D gene is TRBD1 (5 bases). The ends were cut back, 2 bases at V and 5 bases at J, with 13 bases in the middle. Looked up from germline, CDR1 is SNHLY and CDR2 is FYNNEI. The CDR3 is made up of 15 amino acids. CDR3 in amino acids: CASSENPGWDQPQHF. CDR3 DNA: TGTGCCAGCAGTGAAAATCCAGGGTGGGATCAGCCCCAGCATTTT.

The chain joins TRBV6-5 to TRBJ2-7, with TRBD2 identical over 11 bases. After removal of 5 bases from V and 1 base from J, the junction contained 1 base not matched to a gene. This CDR3 spans 14 amino acids. CDR1 and CDR2 from the germline V gene are MNHEY and SVGAGI. CDR3 DNA: TGTGCCAGCAGTCGGACTAGCGGGTCCTACGAGCAGTACTTC. Its translation: CASSRTSGSYEQYF.

CDR3 region: CASSPRDQPEYF. CDR3 sequence (DNA): TGTGCCAGCAGTCCCCGGGATCAGCCCGAGTACTTC. V is TRBV6-5 and J is TRBJ2-7, with a possible D match to TRBD2 (5 bases). CDR1 and CDR2 from the germline V gene are MNHEY and SVGAGI. The CDR3 spans 12 residues. The V end was cut by 5 bases, the J end by 11 bases, with 16 bases between.

This clone was recorded a few times. The chain recombines TRBV10-3 with TRBJ2-6; D might be TRBD2 (6 bases). V was shortened by 0 bases and J by 0 bases, with 18 bases between the two germline ends. The germline gives CDR1 ENHRY, CDR2 SYGVKD. This CDR3 comprises 20 residues. The CDR3 DNA follows: TGTGCCATCAGTGAGTCGATCTTCCCTAGCGACTTCTCTGGGGCCAACGTCCTGACTTTC. Its translation is CAISESIFPSDFSGANVLTF.

The count of this clone is one. J is TRBJ1-1 and V is TRBV18; the match to TRBD1 covers 7 bases. Germline values: CDR1 KGHSH, CDR2 LQKENI. This CDR3 contains 15 residues. The junction had 5 bases not matched to a gene; V was cut back by 4 bases and J by 0 bases. CDR3 in amino acids: CASSQRQGLNTEAFF. For the CDR3, the DNA is TGTGCCAGCTCACAACGACAGGGTTTGAACACTGAAGCTTTCTTT.

The genes are TRBV7-9 and TRBJ1-2; D ambiguous. This CDR3 contains 11 residues. CDR1 SEHNR and CDR2 FQNEAQ come from the germline V gene (reference sequence). Trimming took 3 bases from V and 11 from J, leaving 10 bases between them. The CDR3 sequence: CASSLEATYTF. The CDR3 DNA follows: TGTGCCAGCAGCTTGGAGGCCACTTACACCTTC.

This chain links TRBV6-6 with TRBJ1-6; the match to TRBD1 covers 8 bases. V lost 5 bases, J lost 7 bases, and 7 bases stayed unmatched. CDR1 MNHNY and CDR2 SVGAGI come from the germline V gene (reference sequence). This CDR3 spans 15 amino acids. CDR3 DNA: TGTGCCAGCAGTGGCCAGGGGGCCGGGAATTCACCCCTCCACTTT. Translating gives CASSGQGAGNSPLHF.

The chain employs TRBV30 and TRBJ2-1, with TRBD2 identical over 10 bases. Germline CDR1 GTSNPN, CDR2 SVGIG (reference sequence). V shed 4 bases, J shed 5 bases, and the junction held 2 bases outside the gene matches. The CDR3 is 13 amino acids. CDR3 sequence: CAWTGLADNEQFF. The CDR3 DNA reads TGTGCCTGGACCGGACTAGCGGACAATGAGCAGTTCTTC.

This sequence joins TRBV3-1 (or the pseudogene TRBV3-2) and TRBJ1-4; TRBD1 matches at 7 bases. CDR1 LGHDT and CDR2 YNNKEL come from the germline V gene (reference sequence). CDR3 length: 15 amino acids. V dropped 4 bases and J dropped 7; count of bases not matched to a gene: 9. As DNA, the CDR3 is TGTGCCAGCAGCCCCCAGGGGGACGTACTTGAAAAACTGTTTTTT. Its translation is CASSPQGDVLEKLFF.

The chain uses TRBV30 and TRBJ1-5; 12 bases map to TRBD1. The J segment lost 5 bases and the V segment lost 1 base, leaving 12 bases of the junction unmatched. This CDR3 spans 18 amino acids. CDR1 GTSNPN and CDR2 SVGIG come from the germline V gene (reference sequence). Here the CDR3 reads CAWSGGQGANLGDQPQHF. The CDR3 nucleotides are TGTGCCTGGAGTGGGGGACAGGGGGCGAATTTGGGTGATCAGCCCCAGCATTTT. Full variable domain (missing parts from reference TRBV30 and TRBJ1-5): SQTIHQWPATLVQPVGSPLSLECTVEGTSNPNLYWYRQAAGRGLQLLFYSVGIGQISSEVPQNLSASRPQDRQFILSSKKLLLSDSGFYLCAWSGGQGANLGDQPQHFGDGTRLSIL.

This clone appeared a single time. The gene calls are TRBV12-5 and TRBJ2-3; tentative D call: TRBD1 (6 bases). With 6 bases removed from V and 0 bases from J, the gap between germline ends came to 13 bases. CDR3 size: 15 residues. CDR1 is LGHNT, CDR2 FRNRAP, per germline. This CDR3 is CASGLVGASTDTQYF. DNA of the CDR3: TGTGCTAGTGGGTTAGTGGGGGCTAGCACAGATACGCAGTATTTT.

The chain joins TRBV5-1 to TRBJ1-4; no reliable D call. The CDR3 covers 15 residues. Trimming removed 4 bases from V and 2 bases from J, with 12 bases in between. The V gene's germline CDR1 is SGHRS and CDR2 YFSETQ. CDR3 in amino acids: CASSPIDGTNEKLFF. The CDR3 DNA reads TGCGCCAGCAGCCCTATCGACGGGACTAATGAAAAACTGTTTTTT.

The genes are TRBV19 and TRBJ2-5; possible D gene TRBD2, 6 bases. V gave up 6 bases and J gave up 4 bases, with 18 bases separating them. The CDR3 consists of 15 residues. Per germline, CDR1 LNHDA and CDR2 SQIVND (reference sequence). For the CDR3, the DNA is TGTGCCAGTAGCCCCCCCGGGAGCGATCGAGAGACCCAGTACTTC. This gives the protein CASSPPGSDRETQYF.

This clone showed up just a few times. The rearrangement uses TRBV2 and TRBJ1-5, with D possibly being TRBD1 (6 bases). Trimming stripped 6 bases from V and 2 bases from J, with 14 bases between. Germline V gene data show CDR1 as SNHLY and CDR2 as FYNNEI. This CDR3 has 15 amino acids. The CDR3 nucleotides are TGTGCCAGCAGCTATGAAGGGGGAGGCAATCAGCCCCAGCATTTT. The encoded protein is CASSYEGGGNQPQHF.

The chain links TRBV2 to TRBJ1-4, with a possible D match to TRBD1 (5 bases). The V end was cut by 7 bases, the J end by 5 bases, with 14 bases between. This CDR3 has 14 residues. CDR1 and CDR2 from the germline V gene are SNHLY and FYNNEI. CDR3 sequence: CASTGRGGNEKLFF. The CDR3 DNA reads as TGTGCCAGCACCGGGAGGGGCGGAAATGAAAAACTGTTTTTT.

This clone was detected only once. The chain employs TRBV30 and TRBJ2-7; TRBD1 matches at 9 bases. The CDR3 has 15 amino acids. CDR1 is GTSNPN, CDR2 SVGIG, per germline (reference sequence). Trimming cost V 0 bases and J 5 bases; bases outside gene matches: 8. The CDR3: CAWSVRDRALDEQYF. CDR3 nucleotides: TGTGCCTGGAGTGTCCGGGACAGGGCCCTTGACGAGCAGTACTTC.

This chain uses TRBV5-1 with TRBJ2-5, with D possibly TRBD1 on 6 matching bases. The CDR3 spans 16 residues. Germline CDR1 reads SGHRS; CDR2 reads YFSETQ. Trimming pared 4 bases from V and 0 bases from J, leaving 16 bases between. For the CDR3, the DNA is TGCGCCAGCAGCACGGCAGGGGTGACTAACCAAGAGACCCAGTACTTC. Its protein product is CASSTAGVTNQETQYF.

The chain joins TRBV5-1 to TRBJ2-3, with D perhaps matching TRBD1 (6 bases). The CDR3 totals 15 residues. The germline V gene has CDR1 SGHRS and CDR2 YFSETQ. V lost 4 bases and J 2 bases, leaving 14 bases between the germline ends. CDR3 DNA sequence: TGCGCCAGCAGCAGACAGGACCGATTCACAGATACGCAGTATTTT. Translating it yields CASSRQDRFTDTQYF.

The rearrangement links TRBV5-5 to TRBJ1-2; unclear D gene. The germline gives CDR1 SGHKS, CDR2 YYEKEE (reference sequence). V dropped 1 base and J dropped 8 bases, with 12 bases sitting between them. The CDR3 consists of 13 residues. The CDR3 DNA is TGTGCCAGCAGCTTGACGGCAAGTAGCGGCTACACCTTC. The encoded protein is CASSLTASSGYTF. The complete variable domain, with remaining parts taken from reference TRBV5-5 and TRBJ1-2, reads DAGVTQSPTHLIKTRGQQVTLRCSPISGHKSVSWYQQVLGQGPQFIFQYYEKEERGRGNFPDRFSARQFPNYSSELNVNALLLGDSALYLCASSLTASSGYTFGSGTRLTVV.

This chain connects TRBV6-5 to TRBJ1-4; D gene unclear. V lost 6 bases, J lost 8 bases, and 13 bases lay in between. Per the germline V gene, CDR1 is MNHEY and CDR2 is SVGAGI. The CDR3 is 13 amino acids. Here the CDR3 reads CASRAGSPEKLFF. As DNA, the CDR3 is TGTGCCAGCAGGGCGGGATCCCCAGAAAAACTGTTTTTT.

The rearrangement uses TRBV18 and TRBJ1-2, with 7 bases fitting TRBD1. Germline V gene lookup returns CDR1 KGHSH and CDR2 LQKENI. The CDR3 is made up of 14 amino acids. The V gene end was trimmed by 5 bases and the J gene end by 8 bases; junction bases not matched to a gene: 11. CDR3 in amino acids: CASSGADREWGYTF. The CDR3 nucleotides read TGTGCCAGCTCAGGTGCCGACAGGGAGTGGGGCTACACCTTC.

As to this clone: A clone one base away is much larger, so this may be a read error. Other DNA sequences of this sample code for an identical CDR3. V usage is TRBV9 and J usage is TRBJ1-1, with D possibly being TRBD1 (5 bases). Per the germline V gene, CDR1 is SGDLS and CDR2 is YYNGEE. The CDR3 loop spans 13 amino acids. Here the CDR3 DNA reads TGTGCCAGTAGCGTAGCCCTGACAGATGAAGCTTTCTTT. Amino acid sequence: CASSVALTDEAFF.